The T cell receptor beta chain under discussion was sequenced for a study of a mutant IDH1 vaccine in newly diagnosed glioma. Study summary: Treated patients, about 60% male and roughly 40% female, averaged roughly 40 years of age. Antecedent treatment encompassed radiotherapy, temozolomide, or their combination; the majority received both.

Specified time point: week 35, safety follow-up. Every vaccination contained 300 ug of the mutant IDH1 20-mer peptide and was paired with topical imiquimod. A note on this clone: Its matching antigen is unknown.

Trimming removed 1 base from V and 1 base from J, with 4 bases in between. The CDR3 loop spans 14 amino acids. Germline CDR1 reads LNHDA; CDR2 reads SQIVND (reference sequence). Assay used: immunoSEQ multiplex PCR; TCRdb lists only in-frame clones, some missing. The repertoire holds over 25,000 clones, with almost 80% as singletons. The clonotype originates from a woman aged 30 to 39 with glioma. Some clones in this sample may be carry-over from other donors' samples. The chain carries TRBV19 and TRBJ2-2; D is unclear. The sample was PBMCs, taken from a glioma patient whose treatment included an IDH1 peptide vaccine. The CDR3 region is CASSIGRNTGELFF. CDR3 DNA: TGTGCCAGTAGTATAGGAAGGAACACCGGGGAGCTGTTTTTT.